Listed below are T cell receptor beta chains from one sample, sequenced in a study of post-analysis software for immune sequencing data. TCRdb passed the PCR reads through MiXCR, listing each CDR3 protein once. Altogether around 710,000 distinct CDR3 sequences are present, around 45% being singletons, with the ten largest covering roughly 4.5%. Sequencing was done on a sample of blood. The receptors derive from a girl under 18 with multiple sclerosis. Both conserved end residues are part of each CDR3.

TRBJ2-1,TRBV12-3/TRBV12-4,CASSFRGDGEQFF
TRBJ2-1,TRBV11-3,CASSLDPPTSPLYNEQFF
TRBJ2-6,TRBV20-1,CSAASTGANVLTF
TRBJ2-5,TRBV7-2,CASSLRQGREQYF
TRBJ2-5,TRBV7-2,CASSTPGQTKETQYF
TRBJ1-2,TRBV6-5,CASSAGQRPNYGYTF
TRBJ2-3,TRBV18,CASSPRSAGDTQYF
TRBJ2-1,TRBV20-1,CSARRGGGPNEQFF
TRBJ1-4,TRBV11-2,CASRTVNEKLFF
TRBJ1-1,TRBV30,CAWSRTALMNTEAFF
TRBJ2-5,TRBV4-2,CASSQGGAETQYF
TRBJ1-2,TRBV18,CASSRDKSRWYGYTF
TRBJ1-5,TRBV12-3/TRBV12-4,CASSFGRVNQPQHF
TRBJ1-2,TRBV27,CASSLSRAGGPRAGYTF